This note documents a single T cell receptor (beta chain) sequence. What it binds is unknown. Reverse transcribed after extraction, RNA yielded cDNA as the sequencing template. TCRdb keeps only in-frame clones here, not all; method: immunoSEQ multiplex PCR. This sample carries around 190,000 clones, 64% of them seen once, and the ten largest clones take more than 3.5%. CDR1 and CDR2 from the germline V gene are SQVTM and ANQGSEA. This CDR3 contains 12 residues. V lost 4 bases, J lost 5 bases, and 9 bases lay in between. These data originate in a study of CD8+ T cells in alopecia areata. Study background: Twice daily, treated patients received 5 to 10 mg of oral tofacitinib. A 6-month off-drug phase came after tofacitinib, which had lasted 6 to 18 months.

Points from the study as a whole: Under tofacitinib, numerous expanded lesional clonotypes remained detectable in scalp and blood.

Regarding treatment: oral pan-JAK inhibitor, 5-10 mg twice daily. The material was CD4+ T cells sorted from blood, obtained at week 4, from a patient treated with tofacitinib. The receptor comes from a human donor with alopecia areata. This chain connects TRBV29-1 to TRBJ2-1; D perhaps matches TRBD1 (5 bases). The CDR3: CSVVPGNNEQFF. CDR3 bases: TGCAGCGTTGTTCCAGGGAACAATGAGCAGTTCTTC.